This passage covers 12 T cell receptor beta chains from one sample sequenced in a study of shared clonotypes between healthy human individuals. The method was immunoSEQ multiplex PCR; TCRdb's version includes in-frame clones alone and lacks a portion of them. The sample contains roughly 2.2 million clones, roughly 93% of which appear only once. The sequenced sample consisted of naive CD4+ T cells from PBMCs. The sample's subset: CD45RA+ positively selected. These TCRs come from a man in his late teens or twenties in good health. Some clones in this sample may be carry-over from other donors' samples.

The J gene is TRBJ2-1, the V gene TRBV7-3; 11 positions match TRBD2. The J segment lost 5 bases and the V segment lost 6 bases, leaving 6 bases of the junction unmatched. The germline CDR1 and CDR2 sequences are SGHTA and FQGTGA. This CDR3 region has 15 residues. In DNA form, the CDR3 reads TGTGCCAGCAGGCCCGGGACTAGCGGACACAATGAGCAGTTCTTC. Its protein product is CASRPGTSGHNEQFF.

The CDR3 sequence is CASAPGTSVNNEQFF. CDR3 nucleotides: TGCGCCAGCGCCCCAGGGACTAGCGTGAACAATGAGCAGTTCTTC. This chain uses TRBV5-1 with TRBJ2-1; 10 bases align to TRBD2. The CDR3 has 15 residues. J was trimmed by 5 bases and V by 7 bases; bases with no gene match: 9. From germline, CDR1 is SGHRS and CDR2 YFSETQ.

This chain uses TRBV19 with TRBJ1-5; 9 bases map to TRBD1. After removal of 8 bases from V and 5 bases from J, the junction contained 10 bases not matched to a gene. This CDR3 is 15 amino acids long. Germline CDR1 reads LNHDA; CDR2 reads SQIVND (reference sequence). CDR3 sequence reads: CASAGDRALHQPQHF. The CDR3 DNA is TGTGCCAGTGCCGGGGACAGGGCTTTACATCAGCCCCAGCATTTT.

This rearrangement joins TRBV7-3 to TRBJ1-1; D is unresolved. Germline CDR1 is SGHTA and CDR2 is FQGTGA. The CDR3 loop spans 17 amino acids. The ends were cut back, 1 base at V and 3 bases at J, with 18 bases in the middle. The CDR3 loop is CASSLRLGRRADTEAFF. In DNA form, the CDR3 reads TGTGCCAGCAGCTTAAGGTTAGGTCGAAGGGCGGACACTGAAGCTTTCTTT. The full variable domain, completed using reference TRBV7-3 and TRBJ1-1, is GAGVSQTPSNKVTEKGKYVELRCDPISGHTALYWYRQSLGQGPEFLIYFQGTGAADDSGLPNDRFFAVRPEGSVSTLKIQRTERGDSAVYLCASSLRLGRRADTEAFFGQGTRLTVV.

This chain links TRBV6-5 with TRBJ2-7; D might be TRBD1 or TRBD2, each matching 6 bases. This CDR3 has 15 amino acids. Germline loops: CDR1 MNHEY, CDR2 SVGAGI. The V end lost 5 bases, the J end lost 3 bases, and 17 bases lay between the germline ends. The CDR3 coding sequence is TGTGCCAGCAGTGGGGGAATTGGGGGGCTCTACGAGCAGTACTTC. Residues: CASSGGIGGLYEQYF.

The chain carries TRBV18 and TRBJ2-5; 7 bases are a match to TRBD1. Unmatched junction bases numbered 4, after V lost 4 bases and J lost 5 bases. The germline V gene encodes CDR1 KGHSH and CDR2 LQKENI. CDR3 length equals 13 residues. CDR3 coding DNA: TGTGCCAGCTCACGGGACAGATGGGAGACCCAGTACTTC. Its protein product is CASSRDRWETQYF.

The chain links TRBV28 to TRBJ1-2; the match to TRBD1 covers 12 bases. J was trimmed by 7 bases and V by 8 bases; bases with no gene match: 2. The V gene's germline CDR1 is MDHEN and CDR2 SYDVKM. The CDR3 has 12 residues. The CDR3 coding sequence is TGTGCCAGCGGGACAGGGGGCATTGGCTACACCTTC. Residues: CASGTGGIGYTF.

Turning to this clone: The same CDR3 also results from other DNA sequences found in this sample. The chain has TRBV7-9 and TRBJ2-5, with TRBD2 matching over 12 bases. Germline CDR1 and CDR2: SEHNR and FQNEAQ (reference sequence). CDR3 size: 15 residues. J was trimmed by 5 bases and V by 1 base; bases with no gene match: 2. CDR3 DNA sequence: TGTGCCAGCAGCTTAGTACTAGCGGGAGGCGAGACCCAGTACTTC. The encoded protein is CASSLVLAGGETQYF.

The chain is built from TRBV6-6 and TRBJ2-5, with D unclear. Germline V gives CDR1 MNHNY, CDR2 SVGAGI (reference sequence). V lost 10 bases to trimming and J lost 7 bases, with 4 bases between them. CDR3 length equals 8 residues. CDR3 residues: CATLTQYF. CDR3 in DNA: TGTGCCACCCTGACCCAGTACTTC.

The chain employs TRBV20-1 and TRBJ1-2, with D unclear. CDR3 length: 11 residues. The V end was cut by 0 bases, the J end by 7 bases, with 6 bases between. Germline CDR1 DFQATT, CDR2 SNEGSKA (reference sequence). The CDR3: CSARDIRGYTF. The CDR3 nucleotides are TGCAGTGCTAGAGATATCCGTGGCTACACCTTC.

This chain joins TRBV7-9 and TRBJ2-3; no clear D gene. CDR3 length equals 12 residues. The V and J ends lost 4 bases and 5 bases respectively, with 7 bases between them. Germline V gives CDR1 SEHNR, CDR2 FQNEAQ (reference sequence). The CDR3 DNA reads as TGTGCCAGCAGCTCCGGTGGAGATACGCAGTATTTT. Protein product: CASSSGGDTQYF.

This chain uses TRBV19 with TRBJ1-4; TRBD1 agrees at 7 bases. Germline V gives CDR1 LNHDA, CDR2 SQIVND (reference sequence). The CDR3 has 15 amino acids. Trimming cost V 5 bases and J 2 bases; bases outside gene matches: 5. CDR3 DNA: TGTGCCAGTAGTTTACGACAGGGCACTAATGAAAAACTGTTTTTT. Amino acid sequence: CASSLRQGTNEKLFF.